The subject of this entry is one TCR beta chain. This clonotype has ten or more counts. What this receptor recognizes is not known. Nothing much larger sits one base from this clone, and base qualities are not available. The germline V gene yields MDHEN for CDR1 and SYDVKM for CDR2. The cysteine opens and the phenylalanine closes a CDR3 of 15 amino acids. Only the CDR3 part of the read is kept: 45 bases, read in frame from the first base. The germline V end is reduced by 4 bases and the J end by 6 bases; junction bases left unmatched: 8. This entry is derived from a study of T cells in Graves' hyperthyroidism and ophthalmopathy (dated by TCRdb to about 2019). Turning to the overall study: Peripheral blood samples were taken at the time of initial diagnosis, prior to any treatment. To identify distinguishing TCR V-J signatures, a discovery cohort of 100 patients was used, comprising 43 with Graves' ophthalmopathy and around 57 with stable Graves' hyperthyroidism. Whether ophthalmopathy could be predicted prospectively was tested in an independent validation cohort made up of approximately 19 hyperthyroidism patients plus 17 patients who later progressed to ophthalmopathy. The roughly 99 discovery patients were divided at random into training and test sets in a 7:3 ratio. Thyroid tissue and blood T-cell repertoires from about 6 Graves' hyperthyroidism patients were also compared in the study. After sampling, hyperthyroidism patients received methimazole starting at 30 mg daily, and ophthalmopathy patients received high-dose intravenous methylprednisolone. According to the paper, TCR Vbeta CDR3 sequencing was carried out on 120 to 150 peripheral blood samples, which came from under 50 ophthalmopathy, around 75 hyperthyroidism and approximately 17 progressor patients. Points the paper makes about the study in general: Most expanded thyroid clonotypes (frequency above 0.001) were also detected in blood, suggesting blood repertoires may reflect thyroid immune responses. In validation, the model predicted progression to ophthalmopathy with about 71% sensitivity and about 72% specificity, a median of 6.5 months before onset. In cross-validation, a model built on a 13 V-J signature told ophthalmopathy apart from stable hyperthyroidism with 85% to 90% sensitivity and approximately 84% specificity, and in testing the same model reached 80%/75%. Sample size was not statistically predetermined, and investigators were not blinded to group allocation.

Amplification of TCR beta CDR3 regions was carried out from RNA transcripts. The first round of RT-PCR for the TCR CDR3 was performed with the HTBI primer set and the Qiagen OneStep RT-PCR kit. A second multiplex PCR round built the libraries, followed by size selection and purification. The libraries were sequenced on an Illumina HiSeq2000 using paired-end 100 bp reads. For the original study's pipeline: SOAPnuke was used to process the raw data, removing reads that contained adapters or uncalled bases, had a mean Phred below 15, or lacked an exact match to the constant primer or identifier. COPE v1.2.5 was used to merge high-quality paired reads, and clonotypes were defined as unique nucleotide sequences. MiTCR v1.1 was used to align clonotypes to the IMGT TRBV, TRBD and TRBJ reference segments. The analysis was restricted to V-J combinations with a frequency above 0.0001, which together covered 99.2% of the repertoires. A TCS score was defined as the ratio between F50 (clonal expansion) and ExV (chaos), using BLOSUM62-based TCRdist between CDR3 peptides within each V-J. Welch's t-statistics and random forest reduced approximately 520 V-J features to some 14, which were used in a naive Bayes classifier (R e1071). Using fastp at Q25 and MiXCR, TCRdb reprocessed the public reads and kept productive beta chains. Entries are consolidated by CDR3 protein sequence, retaining the most common genes and DNA. The V and J calls come from TCRdb's annotation, not from the publication. The sample table records under 450,000 distinct CDR3 sequences; roughly 14% of these occur just once. The ten largest clonotypes hold 7.7% of the sample.

Stable Graves' hyperthyroidism was defined as the absence of progression to ophthalmopathy over 18 months of follow-up. Hyperthyroidism patients were newly diagnosed, had a disease duration of under 2 months, and were aged 18 to 65 years. The study excluded patients with uncontrolled infections, other autoimmune diseases, pregnancy or lactation. Diagnoses relied on clinical symptoms, serum thyroxine and TRAb, thyroid ultrasound and orbital computed tomography. PBMCs were isolated from approximately 10 ml of fresh peripheral blood by Ficoll-Paque density gradient centrifugation. Trizol reagent was used to extract total RNA, and RNA quality was then checked on an Agilent 2100 Bioanalyzer.

The V gene is TRBV28 and the J gene is TRBJ2-2, and 7 junctional nucleotides match TRBD1. The sequenced sample was blood. This sequence originates from a young woman with Graves' hyperthyroidism. The CDR3 is CASSSPRGLAGELFF. The bases read TGTGCCAGCAGTTCACCTAGGGGGCTTGCCGGGGAGCTGTTTTTT.